Below, 23 T cell receptor beta chains from the same sample are listed, as sequenced in a study of T cell responses to AZD1222 COVID-19 vaccine. The protocol was immunoSEQ multiplex PCR, while the TCRdb copy is restricted to in-frame clones and leaves out a portion. The sample contains 130,000 to 150,000 clones, around four fifths of which appear only once. This material consisted of peripheral blood, taken on day 0 of MenACWY control vaccination. These receptors were collected from an adult in good health.

This sequence joins TRBV4-2 and TRBJ1-1; maybe TRBD1 (5 bases). CDR1 and CDR2 (germline): LGHNA, YNFKEQ. The V end lost 1 base, the J end lost 1 base, and 13 bases lay between the germline ends. The CDR3 extends over 16 amino acids. The CDR3 sequence: CASSQAGGRGNTEAFF. The DNA for the CDR3 is TGTGCCAGCAGCCAAGCCGGGGGTAGGGGGAACACTGAAGCTTTCTTT.

This clone was seen a few times. The gene calls are TRBV4-2 and TRBJ1-2; 9 bases align to TRBD1. CDR3 size: 15 residues. Germline V gene sequence: CDR1 LGHNA, CDR2 YNFKEQ. The trim removed 4 bases at V and 4 bases at J, leaving 7 bases unmatched. The CDR3 nucleotides are TGTGCCAGCAGCCCGGACAGGGGTGGAGGCTATGGCTACACCTTC. It translates to CASSPDRGGGYGYTF.

This clone was observed a few times. The chain couples TRBV24-1 to TRBJ2-2, with 8 bases matching TRBD1. The CDR3 spans 14 residues. CDR1 is KGHDR and CDR2 is SFDVKD in the germline V gene. The ends lost 7 bases at V and 4 bases at J; junction bases unmatched: 4. CDR3 sequence: CATRGQGATGELFF. The CDR3 nucleotides are TGTGCCACCAGAGGACAGGGTGCCACCGGGGAGCTGTTTTTT.

The V gene is TRBV28, the J gene TRBJ2-6, with D perhaps TRBD2 (5 bases). The CDR3 length is 13 residues. V lost 6 bases and J lost 2, with 5 bases in between. Germline V gene sequence: CDR1 MDHEN, CDR2 SYDVKM. CDR3 loop: CASREAGANVLTF. The CDR3 DNA reads TGTGCCAGCAGGGAGGCTGGGGCCAACGTCCTGACTTTC. Complete variable domain (other parts from reference TRBV28 and TRBJ2-6): DVKVTQSSRYLVKRTGEKVFLECVQDMDHENMFWYRQDPGLGLRLIYFSYDVKMKEKGDIPEGYSVSREKKERFSLILESASTNQTSMYLCASREAGANVLTFGAGSRLTVL.

V usage is TRBV12-3 or TRBV12-4 and J usage is TRBJ2-7; D perhaps matches TRBD2 (5 bases). V was clipped by 2 bases and J by 4 bases, with 6 bases between them. The CDR3 totals 12 residues. The CDR3 loop reads CASSLTGYEQYV. CDR3 sequence (DNA): TGTGCCAGCAGTTTAACGGGATACGAGCAGTACGTC.

This chain uses TRBV5-1 with TRBJ2-1; TRBD2 matches at 15 bases. Per germline, CDR1 SGHRS and CDR2 YFSETQ. The CDR3 covers 15 residues. V dropped 4 bases and J dropped 12; count of bases not matched to a gene: 8. CDR3 protein: CASSPGTSGGLWQFF. CDR3 in DNA: TGCGCCAGCAGCCCAGGGACTAGCGGGGGGCTGTGGCAGTTCTTC. Filled out from reference TRBV5-1 and TRBJ2-1, the complete variable domain reads KAGVTQTPRYLIKTRGQQVTLSCSPISGHRSVSWYQQTPGQGLQFLFEYFSETQRNKGNFPGRFSGRQFSNSRSEMNVSTLELGDSALYLCASSPGTSGGLWQFFGPGTRLTVL.

This chain joins TRBV29-1 and TRBJ2-4, with D possibly matching TRBD2 (6 bases). This CDR3 has 14 amino acids. Germline CDR1 and CDR2: SQVTM and ANQGSEA. Trimming shortened V by 5 bases and J by 4 bases, and 15 bases separated the two germline ends. CDR3 sequence (DNA): TGCAGCGTTCTGCCCGGGAGCCAAAAAAACATTCAGTACTTC. Translated, it gives CSVLPGSQKNIQYF.

V is TRBV6-5 and J is TRBJ2-7, with 9 bases identical to TRBD1. Germline V lookup: CDR1 MNHEY, CDR2 SVGAGI. The CDR3 has 15 residues. J lost 4 bases, V lost 5 bases, and 9 bases had no gene match. The CDR3 loop is CASSLGTGSPYEQYF. The CDR3 DNA is TGTGCCAGCAGTCTCGGGACAGGGAGCCCTTACGAGCAGTACTTC.

The chain has TRBV10-1 and TRBJ1-6; unclear D gene. CDR1 is WNHNN, CDR2 SYGVQD, per germline (reference sequence). The CDR3 has 13 amino acids. Trimming removed 0 bases from V and 10 bases from J, with 7 bases in between. The DNA for the CDR3 is TGCGCCAGCAGTGAGTCTTCCACGTCACCCCTCCACTTT. Its translation: CASSESSTSPLHF.

The V call is TRBV30, the J call TRBJ1-2, with D uncertain. This CDR3 spans 10 amino acids. V lost 5 bases and J lost 1, with 2 bases in between. CDR1 GTSNPN and CDR2 SVGIG come from the germline V gene (reference sequence). This chain's CDR3 is CAWDNYGYTF. CDR3 sequence (DNA): TGTGCCTGGGATAACTATGGCTACACCTTC.

The chain links TRBV5-5 to TRBJ2-5; the match to TRBD2 covers 8 bases. J lost 5 bases, V lost 2 bases, and 8 bases had no gene match. The CDR3 sequence is 15 residues long. Germline V gene data show CDR1 as SGHKS and CDR2 as YYEKEE (reference sequence). Written as DNA, the CDR3 is TGTGCCAGCAGCTTCGGGGGGGCAGTCTGGGAGACCCAGTACTTC. This encodes CASSFGGAVWETQYF.

The chain couples TRBV4-1 to TRBJ1-5; the D gene is possibly TRBD1 (5 bases). V shed 0 bases and J shed 3 bases, with 9 bases lying between them. The CDR3 loop spans 15 amino acids. Germline CDR1 reads MGHRA; CDR2 reads YSYEKL. CDR3 in DNA: TGCGCCAGCAGCCAAGACAGGGAGGCCAATCAGCCCCAGCATTTT. Protein: CASSQDREANQPQHF.

About this clone itself: The sample contains more than one DNA sequence encoding this CDR3. This chain's CDR3 is CAWSVGRGTEAFF. CDR3 sequence (DNA): TGTGCCTGGAGTGTGGGTAGGGGCACTGAAGCTTTCTTT. This chain uses TRBV30 with TRBJ1-1; perhaps TRBD1 as D (5 bases). The CDR3 covers 13 residues. In germline, CDR1 is GTSNPN, CDR2 SVGIG (reference sequence). The V gene lost 0 bases and the J gene lost 4 bases, with 9 bases spanning the gap.

The rearrangement uses TRBV7-9 and TRBJ2-3, with no clear D. Trimming took 4 bases from V and 3 from J, leaving 2 bases between them. Germline V gene sequence: CDR1 SEHNR, CDR2 FQNEAQ (reference sequence). The CDR3 is 11 amino acids. CDR3 DNA sequence: TGTGCCAGCAGCTCTACAGATACGCAGTATTTT. It encodes CASSSTDTQYF.

This chain connects TRBV2 to TRBJ1-4; D is ambiguous. The CDR3 has 13 residues. The V and J ends lost 7 bases and 7 bases respectively, with 13 bases between them. Germline CDR1 and CDR2: SNHLY and FYNNEI. CDR3 DNA: TGTGCCAGCAAAGAGTCCGTTGCTGAAAAACTGTTTTTT. This gives the protein CASKESVAEKLFF. Filled out from reference TRBV2 and TRBJ1-4, the complete variable domain reads EPEVTQTPSHQVTQMGQEVILRCVPISNHLYFYWYRQILGQKVEFLVSFYNNEISEKSEIFDDQFSVERPDGSNFTLKIRSTKLEDSAMYFCASKESVAEKLFFGSGTQLSVL.

This chain uses TRBV18 with TRBJ2-2; TRBD1 agrees at 10 bases. The V and J ends lost 1 base and 4 bases, in that order; junction bases with no gene match: 6. In germline, CDR1 is KGHSH, CDR2 LQKENI. The CDR3 spans 17 residues. The CDR3 region is CASSPRSGTGVTGELFF. CDR3 in DNA: TGTGCCAGCTCACCACGTTCCGGGACAGGGGTCACCGGGGAGCTGTTTTTT.

The table lists this clone with a count of one. The chain links TRBV28 to TRBJ1-1; no firm D call. Deletions cut 6 bases from V and 0 bases from J, with 8 bases between. The CDR3 is 13 amino acids. Germline CDR1 is MDHEN and CDR2 is SYDVKM. The CDR3: CASSLKMNTEAFF. The DNA of the CDR3 is TGTGCCAGCAGCCTAAAGATGAACACTGAAGCTTTCTTT. Full variable domain (outside the CDR3, taken from reference TRBV28 and TRBJ1-1): DVKVTQSSRYLVKRTGEKVFLECVQDMDHENMFWYRQDPGLGLRLIYFSYDVKMKEKGDIPEGYSVSREKKERFSLILESASTNQTSMYLCASSLKMNTEAFFGQGTRLTVV.

The chain carries TRBV25-1 and TRBJ2-1; no clear D. In germline, CDR1 is MGHDK, CDR2 SYGVNS. Trimming left V 2 bases short and J 8 bases short, with 4 bases between. The CDR3 runs to 11 residues. The CDR3 nucleotides are TGTGCCAGCAGTGAAGGGTATGAGCAGTTCTTC. Its protein product is CASSEGYEQFF.

This clone was counted between two and nine times. The same CDR3 can be traced to other DNA sequences in this sample. The CDR3 nucleotides read TGTGCCAGCTCACCAACTAGCGGGGGATCCTACGAGCAGTACTTC. It is translated as CASSPTSGGSYEQYF. The chain joins TRBV18 to TRBJ2-7, with TRBD2 matching over 11 bases. The CDR3 contains 15 residues. Germline CDR1 reads KGHSH; CDR2 reads LQKENI. The J segment lost 1 base and the V segment lost 2 bases, leaving 1 base of the junction unmatched.

This chain connects TRBV7-9 to TRBJ1-1, with D unresolved. CDR3 length: 13 residues. The V end lost 5 bases, the J end lost 6 bases, and 13 bases lay between the germline ends. Germline loops: CDR1 SEHNR, CDR2 FQNEAQ (reference sequence). The chain's CDR3 is CASSVWNTSEAFF. DNA for the CDR3: TGTGCCAGCAGCGTATGGAATACGTCTGAAGCTTTCTTT.

The J gene is TRBJ1-2, the V gene TRBV18, with D possibly matching TRBD1 (6 bases). The V end was cut by 6 bases, the J end by 4 bases, with 18 bases between. CDR3 length equals 15 residues. Germline lookup yields CDR1 KGHSH and CDR2 LQKENI. CDR3 loop: CASSSNLQGTYGYTF. The CDR3 bases are TGTGCCAGCTCTAGCAACCTACAGGGCACCTATGGCTACACCTTC.

CDR3 nucleotide sequence: TGTGCCAGCTCACTCAATGGGGGGGCTAATAATTCACCCCTCCACTTT. Protein sequence: CASSLNGGANNSPLHF. The chain combines TRBV18 with TRBJ1-6; D is perhaps TRBD1 (6 bases). The CDR3 is 16 residues long. Germline loops: CDR1 KGHSH, CDR2 LQKENI. V shed 4 bases and J shed 5 bases, with 15 bases lying between them.

This clone was recorded only once. The chain couples TRBV2 to TRBJ1-5, with no clear D. The V end lost 3 bases, the J end lost 3 bases, and 15 bases lay between the germline ends. CDR3 length equals 16 residues. The germline V gene encodes CDR1 SNHLY and CDR2 FYNNEI. The CDR3 sequence is CASSDIETATNQPQHF. The CDR3 DNA reads as TGTGCCAGCAGTGACATAGAGACGGCTACCAATCAGCCCCAGCATTTT.